What follows are 29 T cell receptor beta chains derived from one specimen sequenced in a study of T-cell reconstitution after alpha-beta-depleted transplantation in children. Unique molecular identifiers were used to barcode this TCRbeta library. MiXCR, run by TCRdb on the PCR reads, gives a single entry per CDR3 protein. The table has roughly 570,000 distinct CDR3 sequences, 27% seen once. Sample: PBMCs, taken before TCRalphabeta/CD19-depleted stem cell transplant. Receptor source: a boy less than two years old with Wiskott-Aldrich syndrome, due to receive a stem cell transplant.

A few counts support this clonotype. This chain joins TRBV5-1 and TRBJ2-1, with 8 bases fitting TRBD2. Germline V lookup: CDR1 SGHRS, CDR2 YFSETQ. The CDR3 spans 15 residues. J gave up 0 bases and V 5 bases, and 4 bases lay outside the gene matches. The CDR3 loop is CASRELADSYNEQFF. Written as DNA, the CDR3 is TGCGCCAGCAGAGAACTAGCGGACTCCTACAATGAGCAGTTCTTC.

The V gene is TRBV5-5, the J gene TRBJ2-5; TRBD2 matches 9 bases. CDR3 length: 16 amino acids. Germline CDR1 is SGHKS and CDR2 is YYEKEE (reference sequence). Trimming at V came to 4 bases and at J to 6 bases, leaving 13 bases not matched to a gene. The CDR3 nucleotides are TGTGCCAGCAGCCCCAGTTCAGCGGGAGGACAACAGACCCAGTACTTC. Encoded protein: CASSPSSAGGQQTQYF.

This chain uses TRBV7-9 with TRBJ1-5; D remains unclear. The CDR3 runs to 15 residues. The germline CDR1 and CDR2 sequences are SEHNR and FQNEAQ (reference sequence). Trimming cost V 3 bases and J 2 bases, with 11 bases left between them. Here the CDR3 reads CASSLNGPGNQPQHF. CDR3 bases: TGTGCCAGCAGCTTGAACGGGCCGGGCAATCAGCCCCAGCATTTT.

The chain uses TRBV7-3 and TRBJ2-3; 9 bases match TRBD1. This CDR3 has 17 amino acids. J lost 3 bases, V lost 4 bases, and 11 bases had no gene match. CDR1 and CDR2 (germline): SGHTA, FQGTGA. The CDR3 is CASSSPKGQGTTDTQYF. DNA for the CDR3: TGTGCCAGCAGCTCCCCTAAAGGACAGGGGACTACAGATACGCAGTATTTT.

This clonotype has a single count. This chain connects TRBV7-2 to TRBJ2-3; 10 nucleotides line up with TRBD2. CDR3 length: 14 residues. The trim removed 7 bases at V and 5 bases at J, leaving 6 bases unmatched. The V gene's germline CDR1 is SGHTA and CDR2 FQGNSA. The CDR3 bases are TGTGCCAGCACCGCCTTAGCGGGAGGAGATACGCAGTATTTT. Amino acids: CASTALAGGDTQYF.

There are a few counts of this clonotype. The chain combines TRBV9 with TRBJ2-1; D may correspond to TRBD1 or TRBD2 (5 bases each). Between the trimmed V and J ends, which lost 1 base and 2 bases, there was a span of 19 bases. The CDR3 totals 18 residues. Germline CDR1 SGDLS, CDR2 YYNGEE. The CDR3 loop reads CASSVQSGTREAYNEQFF. The CDR3 bases are TGTGCCAGCAGCGTACAGTCCGGGACGAGAGAAGCCTACAATGAGCAGTTCTTC.

This sequence joins TRBV20-1 and TRBJ2-3, with D hard to call. Germline loops: CDR1 DFQATT, CDR2 SNEGSKA (reference sequence). The CDR3 is 13 residues long. V shed 1 base and J shed 2 bases, with 7 bases lying between them. CDR3 in DNA: TGCAGTGCTAGAGGAATCTCCACAGATACGCAGTATTTT. This translates into CSARGISTDTQYF.

This clonotype was seen once. The chain uses TRBV15 and TRBJ2-1, with 8 bases aligning to TRBD2. This CDR3 has 16 amino acids. Germline V CDR1 and CDR2: LNHNV, YYDKDF (reference sequence). Trimming removed 0 bases from V and 3 bases from J; junction bases left unmatched: 4. The chain's CDR3 is CATSRERSGDYNEQFF. Here the CDR3 DNA reads TGTGCCACCAGCAGAGAACGTAGCGGGGACTACAATGAGCAGTTCTTC.

This clonotype was seen a handful of times. The rearrangement links TRBV15 to TRBJ2-5, with no clear D. CDR1 and CDR2 (germline): LNHNV, YYDKDF (reference sequence). V gave up 0 bases and J gave up 4 bases, with 6 bases separating them. There are 13 residues in the CDR3. The CDR3 protein is CATSRDLVETQYF. CDR3 sequence (DNA): TGTGCCACCAGCAGAGATCTAGTAGAGACCCAGTACTTC.

The chain uses TRBV5-1 and TRBJ2-3; 12 positions match TRBD2. The CDR3 has 15 residues. Trimming at V came to 3 bases and at J to 2 bases, leaving 1 base not matched to a gene. From germline, CDR1 is SGHRS and CDR2 YFSETQ. CDR3 loop: CASSWTSGTTDTQYF. CDR3 in DNA: TGCGCCAGCAGCTGGACTAGCGGGACCACAGATACGCAGTATTTT.

The chain employs TRBV5-1 and TRBJ1-1, with a tentative D call TRBD1 (5 bases). V dropped 0 bases and J dropped 2 bases, with 14 bases sitting between them. Germline lookup yields CDR1 SGHRS and CDR2 YFSETQ. The CDR3 runs 16 residues. CDR3 sequence (DNA): TGCGCCAGCAGCTTGGGTTCAGGGCCCCTTAACACTGAAGCTTTCTTT. Translated, it gives CASSLGSGPLNTEAFF.

The V gene is TRBV19, the J gene TRBJ2-2, with TRBD1 identical over 7 bases. V was clipped by 7 bases and J by 5 bases; unmatched bases: 7. CDR1 and CDR2 (germline): LNHDA, SQIVND (reference sequence). This CDR3 is built from 14 residues. The CDR3 region is CASMQTGRTGELFF. CDR3 bases: TGTGCCAGTATGCAGACAGGGAGAACCGGGGAGCTGTTTTTT.

This clonotype was detected a few times. The chain employs TRBV12-3 or TRBV12-4 and TRBJ2-5, with D hard to call. The CDR3 loop spans 15 amino acids. The V end lost 1 base, the J end lost 5 bases, and 14 bases lay between the germline ends. Here the CDR3 DNA reads TGTGCCAGCAGTTTAGACCCTACTCTCCGGGAGACCCAGTACTTC. Protein product: CASSLDPTLRETQYF.

This clonotype was detected a few times. The chain links TRBV6-1 to TRBJ1-5; 11 nucleotides match TRBD1. CDR3 size: 18 residues. J was trimmed by 1 base and V by 6 bases; bases with no gene match: 11. Germline V gene lookup returns CDR1 MNHNS and CDR2 SASEGT. The CDR3: CASSRPDRGPRSNQPQHF. The CDR3 coding sequence is TGTGCCAGCAGCCGCCCGGACAGGGGGCCCAGGAGCAATCAGCCCCAGCATTTT.

The chain uses TRBV19 and TRBJ1-5; 8 positions agree with TRBD1. Germline CDR1 reads LNHDA; CDR2 reads SQIVND (reference sequence). CDR3 length: 16 residues. Trimming at V came to 5 bases and at J to 2 bases, leaving 8 bases not matched to a gene. The CDR3 is CASSLPQGGGNQPQHF. The CDR3 DNA reads as TGTGCCAGTAGTTTACCACAGGGGGGTGGCAATCAGCCCCAGCATTTT.

V and J are TRBV29-1 and TRBJ2-7; 15 positions match TRBD2. CDR1 is SQVTM, CDR2 ANQGSEA, per germline. V lost 6 bases and J lost 3; bases outside the gene matches: 6. The CDR3 consists of 15 residues. The CDR3 reads CSVIGTSGRYYEQYF. CDR3 bases: TGCAGCGTCATAGGGACTAGCGGGAGGTACTACGAGCAGTACTTC.

This clonotype was observed a handful of times. The chain links TRBV6-2 or TRBV6-3 to TRBJ1-5; TRBD1 is a possible D gene (5 bases). The CDR3 has 16 amino acids. Deletions cut 0 bases from V and 5 bases from J, with 14 bases between. Germline assignment: CDR1 MNHEY and CDR2 SVGEGT. This CDR3 is CASSYSKGRGDQPQHF. For the CDR3, the DNA is TGTGCCAGCAGTTACTCGAAGGGGAGGGGTGATCAGCCCCAGCATTTT.

This rearrangement joins TRBV11-2 to TRBJ2-1; D call uncertain. The CDR3 is 12 amino acids. V lost 4 bases, J lost 12 bases, and 13 bases lay in between. The V gene's germline CDR1 is SGHAT and CDR2 FQNNGV. Here the CDR3 reads CASSSDTVGQFF. CDR3 DNA: TGTGCCAGCAGCTCAGACACCGTCGGGCAGTTCTTC. Full variable domain (outside the CDR3, taken from reference TRBV11-2 and TRBJ2-1): EAGVAQSPRYKIIEKRQSVAFWCNPISGHATLYWYQQILGQGPKLLIQFQNNGVVDDSQLPKDRFSAERLKGVDSTLKIQPAKLEDSAVYLCASSSDTVGQFFGPGTRLTVL.

The rearrangement links TRBV7-8 to TRBJ2-1, with 8 positions matching TRBD2. Germline values: CDR1 SGHVS, CDR2 FQNEAQ. The CDR3 has 18 residues. With 1 base clipped from V and 4 bases from J, the junction kept 12 bases outside the gene matches. The CDR3 is CASSLDVGSGKHYNEQFF. CDR3 in DNA: TGTGCCAGCAGCTTAGATGTGGGTAGCGGGAAGCATTACAATGAGCAGTTCTTC.

This chain links TRBV7-8 with TRBJ2-1; 9 positions agree with TRBD1. The CDR3 contains 15 residues. Germline-derived CDR1 and CDR2 are SGHVS and FQNEAQ. Trimming cost V 5 bases and J 6 bases; bases outside gene matches: 8. The CDR3, as DNA: TGTGCCAGCAGCACCCGGGACAGGGTATTCAATGAGCAGTTCTTC. Its protein product is CASSTRDRVFNEQFF.

This clonotype was detected only a few times. The chain employs TRBV6-5 and TRBJ2-7, with TRBD2 matching 12 bases. J lost 1 base, V lost 2 bases, and 6 bases had no gene match. Germline CDR1 MNHEY, CDR2 SVGAGI. This CDR3 has 17 amino acids. The CDR3 coding sequence is TGTGCCAGCAGTTACACCGCGACTAGCGGGAGTTCCTACGAGCAGTACTTC. This translates into CASSYTATSGSSYEQYF.

This clonotype was counted only a few times. The V call is TRBV20-1, the J call TRBJ2-5; 10 nucleotides align to TRBD2. The CDR3 totals 17 residues. Germline CDR1 DFQATT, CDR2 SNEGSKA (reference sequence). V trimming: 3 bases; J trimming: 3 bases; junction bases outside the gene matches: 13. The CDR3 is CSASGGPLLAGKETQYF. The CDR3 DNA follows: TGCAGTGCTAGCGGTGGCCCCCTACTAGCGGGAAAAGAGACCCAGTACTTC.

This rearrangement joins TRBV10-3 to TRBJ2-7; 13 bases are a match to TRBD2. The CDR3 has 15 amino acids. V trimming: 4 bases; J trimming: 2 bases; junction bases outside the gene matches: 2. Germline CDR1 ENHRY, CDR2 SYGVKD. The CDR3 nucleotides read TGTGCCATCAGTGCTGGACTAGCGGGAGCCTACGAGCAGTACTTC. This gives the protein CAISAGLAGAYEQYF.

V usage is TRBV20-1 and J usage is TRBJ2-4; 9 bases match TRBD1. J lost 6 bases, V lost 5 bases, and 2 bases had no gene match. The CDR3 contains 12 residues. Germline lookup yields CDR1 DFQATT and CDR2 SNEGSKA (reference sequence). The CDR3 DNA follows: TGCAGTGCTTGGGACAGGGCAAACATTCAGTACTTC. Translated: CSAWDRANIQYF.

The chain couples TRBV7-8 to TRBJ1-2, with a weak D call TRBD1 (5 bases). This CDR3 has 16 amino acids. Germline-derived CDR1 and CDR2 are SGHVS and FQNEAQ. Trimming stripped 5 bases from V and 6 bases from J, with 22 bases between. As DNA, the CDR3 is TGTGCCAGCAGCATCAATCAGGGCGGCCATTGGAATGGCTACACCTTC. Translation gives CASSINQGGHWNGYTF.

This chain connects TRBV29-1 to TRBJ2-7, with D unclear. The CDR3 consists of 15 residues. With 0 bases removed from V and 1 base from J, the gap between germline ends came to 13 bases. In germline, CDR1 is SQVTM, CDR2 ANQGSEA. This CDR3 reads CSVEDRIGSSYEQYF. For the CDR3, the DNA is TGCAGCGTTGAAGATCGGATAGGTTCTTCCTACGAGCAGTACTTC.

The chain carries TRBV20-1 and TRBJ2-7, with 8 bases that match TRBD2. This CDR3 region has 14 residues. Germline V gene lookup returns CDR1 DFQATT and CDR2 SNEGSKA (reference sequence). The trim removed 3 bases at V and 0 bases at J, leaving 4 bases unmatched. In DNA, the CDR3 is TGCAGTGCTAGCCCGACTAGCGACTCCTACGAGCAGTACTTC. Translating gives CSASPTSDSYEQYF.

The chain carries TRBV24-1 and TRBJ2-1, with 8 bases aligning to TRBD2. V dropped 1 base and J dropped 7; count of bases not matched to a gene: 20. The CDR3 has 20 amino acids. Germline CDR1 and CDR2: KGHDR and SFDVKD. In DNA, the CDR3 is TGTGCCACCAGTGATTTATCCGCCGGTGGAGGAGCGGGAGCTTTTAATGAGCAGTTCTTC. As protein: CATSDLSAGGGAGAFNEQFF.

The table lists this clonotype with a few counts. V usage is TRBV5-1 and J usage is TRBJ2-7, with 9 bases lining up with TRBD2. The CDR3 is made up of 14 amino acids. Germline CDR1 reads SGHRS; CDR2 reads YFSETQ. J gave up 4 bases and V 2 bases, and 4 bases lay outside the gene matches. In DNA, the CDR3 is TGCGCCAGCAGCTTAACGACTAGCGGTTACGAGCAGTACTTC. It codes for CASSLTTSGYEQYF.